This TCR beta chain originates from a study of OX40 agonist ivuxolimab in advanced cancers. General observations from the study: Patients who responded partially at 0.1-3.0 mg/kg showed clonal expansion ranking among the lowest. The authors also found low normalized T-cell clonal expansion in some nonresponders.

Germline CDR1 and CDR2: SGHTA and FQGNSA. The CDR3 has 15 residues. With V trimmed by 5 bases and J by 0 bases, 3 bases remained unmatched. Concerning this clone: The antigen is not known.

Measured with immunoSEQ multiplex PCR; TCRdb has only the in-frame clones, and not every one. The sample holds tens of thousands of clones, roughly 87% seen once. This clonotype was sampled from an adult with an advanced solid tumor such as melanoma, head and neck, liver or kidney cancer. The source was CD4+ or CD8+ T cells sorted from blood, collected in a trial of the OX40 agonist ivuxolimab. The chain links TRBV7-2 to TRBJ1-5; TRBD1 matches 8 bases. Here the CDR3 DNA reads TGTGCCAGCAGCCGACAGGGGAATAGCAATCAGCCCCAGCATTTT. This encodes CASSRQGNSNQPQHF.